What follows are 3 T cell receptor beta chains derived from one specimen sequenced in a study of CD8+CD57+ T cells in acquired aplastic anemia (dated by TCRdb to the late 2010s). The patients picked for sequencing were ones in whom flow cytometry had shown an expansion of CD8+CD57+ cells. Data came from an Illumina HiSeq 2000. Profiling of TCR beta VDJ combinations and CDR3 sequences used genomic DNA as the template. Through fastp at Q25 and MiXCR, TCRdb rebuilt clones from the public reads, retaining in-frame beta chains. Rows with a matching CDR3 protein are joined into one entry that keeps the most common DNA and genes. This sample gives 150,000 or so distinct CDR3 sequences in total; about 54% of them show up just once. The ten top clones hold roughly 12% of the sample. Sample: sorted CD4+, CD8+, or CD8+CD57+ T cells (not recorded which) from PBMCs. The receptor set was obtained from a human donor with aplastic anemia.

V gene TRBV6-5 combines with J gene TRBJ1-5; TRBD1 might be the D (5 bases). Per germline, CDR1 MNHEY and CDR2 SVGAGI. This CDR3 is 16 amino acids long. The V and J ends lost 0 bases and 7 bases respectively, with 16 bases between them. In DNA form, the CDR3 reads TGTGCCAGCAGTTACTCAGAGGGGACCTACGAGCAGCCCCAGCATTTT. This sequence encodes CASSYSEGTYEQPQHF.

The table lists this clonotype with a few counts. The genes are TRBV15 and TRBJ1-5; 9 bases are a match to TRBD1. The length of the CDR3 is 14 residues. V lost 3 bases and J lost 6; bases outside the gene matches: 3. Germline lookup yields CDR1 LNHNV and CDR2 YYDKDF (reference sequence). In nucleotides, the CDR3 is TGTGCCACCAGCAGGGACAGGGGTGCTCAGCCCCAGCATTTT. Residues: CATSRDRGAQPQHF.

Regarding this clonotype: A single base separates this from a much larger clone, so it may be a read error. The J gene is TRBJ2-1, the V gene TRBV4-1; the D is unclear. Trimming took off 6 bases at V and 15 bases at J, with 18 bases between the two ends. Germline loops: CDR1 MGHRA, CDR2 YSYEKL. This CDR3 comprises 12 residues. CDR3 DNA: TGCGCCAGCAGTAAATTAGCTAGTCCTCGGTTCTTC. Its translation is CASSKLASPRFF.